This T cell receptor (beta chain) emerged from a study of Ad26.COV2.S vaccination and SARS-CoV-2 variants. With respect to this clone: No antigen is known for it.

Treatment meaning: roughly 18 received Ad26.COV2.S at low or high dose, single or two shots; about five received placebo; per-sample allocation not given. The investigators took samples on day 63 after the first vaccine or placebo injection. Study-level results: The TCR breadth and depth analyses may have understated or missed part of the total T cell responses. Post-vaccination spike-specific CD8+ and CD4+ T cell responses reportedly had substantial breadth.

This CDR3 is 14 amino acids long. Germline CDR1 and CDR2: ENHRY and SYGVKD. V shed 1 base and J 6 bases; nucleotides not matched to a gene: 4. Produced via immunoSEQ multiplex PCR; TCRdb's table is partial and in-frame only. The table has roughly 680,000 clones, 70% to 90% seen once; the top ten hold about 1.5%. The source was peripheral blood, collected in a trial of Ad26.COV2.S vaccine versus placebo. This sequence originates from a person aged 18 to 65 who received the Ad26.COV2.S COVID-19 vaccine or a placebo. The V gene is TRBV10-3, the J gene TRBJ1-2, with 8 positions matching TRBD1. In nucleotides, the CDR3 is TGTGCCATCAGTGAGTTAGGACAGGGCGATGGCTACACCTTC. As protein: CAISELGQGDGYTF.